This T cell receptor beta chain derives from a study of CD8 T cells in Susac syndrome. Study-wide points: Acknowledgment was made by the study that its TCR sequencing and HLA analysis involved a relatively small number of individuals.

From blood CD8+ and CD4+ T cells, TCR beta sequences were generated. Relapsing-remitting disease, either stable or active, was present in the multiple sclerosis controls, who were treatment-naive patients. Deletions cut 5 bases from V and 15 bases from J, with 17 bases between. Germline V gene sequence: CDR1 MNHNY, CDR2 SVGAGI (reference sequence). The CDR3 is made up of 12 amino acids. As for this clonotype: The antigen is undetermined.

RNA was extracted with the RNeasy kit, and a quantity of 0.5 to 1 ug was reverse transcribed using random hexamers. TCRdb processed the immunoSEQ multiplex PCR reads anew with MiXCR; each CDR3 protein has one entry. Of about 180,000 distinct CDR3 sequences in the sample, roughly 92% were seen once. The source of this sequence is a human donor with multiple sclerosis. Sequences were obtained from CD4+ T cells from PBMCs. The rearrangement uses TRBV6-6 and TRBJ2-4, with D perhaps matching TRBD2 (6 bases). The CDR3 sequence: CASSLRESETYF. CDR3 DNA sequence: TGTGCCAGCAGTCTCCGGGAGTCAGAAACGTACTTC.